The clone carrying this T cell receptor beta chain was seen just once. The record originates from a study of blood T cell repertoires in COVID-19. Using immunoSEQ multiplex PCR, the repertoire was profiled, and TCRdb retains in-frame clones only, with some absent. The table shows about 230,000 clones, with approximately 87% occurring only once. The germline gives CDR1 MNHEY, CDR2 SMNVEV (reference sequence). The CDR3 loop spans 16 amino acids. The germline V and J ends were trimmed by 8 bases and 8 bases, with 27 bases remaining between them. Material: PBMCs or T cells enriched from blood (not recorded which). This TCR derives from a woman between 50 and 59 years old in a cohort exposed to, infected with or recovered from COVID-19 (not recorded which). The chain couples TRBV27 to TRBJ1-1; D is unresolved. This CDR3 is CASPVNQTSGGPEAFF. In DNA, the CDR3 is TGTGCCAGCCCGGTAAACCAAACTTCGGGCGGGCCGGAAGCTTTCTTT.